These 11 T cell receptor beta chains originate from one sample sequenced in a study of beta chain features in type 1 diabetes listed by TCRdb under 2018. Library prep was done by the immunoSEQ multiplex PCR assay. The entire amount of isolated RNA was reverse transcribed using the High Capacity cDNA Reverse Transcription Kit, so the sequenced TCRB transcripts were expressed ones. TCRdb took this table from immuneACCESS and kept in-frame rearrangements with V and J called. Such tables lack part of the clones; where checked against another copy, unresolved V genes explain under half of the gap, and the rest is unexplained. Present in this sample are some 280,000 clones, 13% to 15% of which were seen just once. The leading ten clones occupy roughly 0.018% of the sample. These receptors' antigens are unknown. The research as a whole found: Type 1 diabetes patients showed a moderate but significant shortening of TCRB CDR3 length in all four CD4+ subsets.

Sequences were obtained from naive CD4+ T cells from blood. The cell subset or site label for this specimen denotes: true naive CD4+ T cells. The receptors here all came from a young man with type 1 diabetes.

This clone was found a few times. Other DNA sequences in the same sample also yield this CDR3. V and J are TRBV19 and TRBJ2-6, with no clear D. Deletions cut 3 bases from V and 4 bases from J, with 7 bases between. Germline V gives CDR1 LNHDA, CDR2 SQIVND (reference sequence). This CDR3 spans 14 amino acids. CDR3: CASSIGSGANVLTF. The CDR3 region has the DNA TGTGCCAGTAGTATCGGGTCAGGGGCCAACGTCCTGACTTTC. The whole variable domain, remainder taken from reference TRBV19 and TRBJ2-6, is DGGITQSPKYLFRKEGQNVTLSCEQNLNHDAMYWYRQDPGQGLRLIYYSQIVNDFQKGDIAEGYSVSREKKESFPLTVTSAQKNPTAFYLCASSIGSGANVLTFGAGSRLTVL.

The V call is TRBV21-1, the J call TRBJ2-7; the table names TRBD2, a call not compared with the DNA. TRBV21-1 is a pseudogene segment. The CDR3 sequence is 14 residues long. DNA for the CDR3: TGTGCCAGCAGCAAAGGGGACTACTCCTACGAGCAGTACTTC. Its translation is CASSKGDYSYEQYF.

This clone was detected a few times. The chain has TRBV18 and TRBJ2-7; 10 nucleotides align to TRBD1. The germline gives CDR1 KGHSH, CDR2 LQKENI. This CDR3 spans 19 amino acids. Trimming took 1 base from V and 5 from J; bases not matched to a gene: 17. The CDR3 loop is CASSPRLGTAGTGVNEQYF. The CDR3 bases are TGTGCCAGCTCACCACGTCTCGGAACTGCCGGGACAGGGGTTAACGAGCAGTACTTC.

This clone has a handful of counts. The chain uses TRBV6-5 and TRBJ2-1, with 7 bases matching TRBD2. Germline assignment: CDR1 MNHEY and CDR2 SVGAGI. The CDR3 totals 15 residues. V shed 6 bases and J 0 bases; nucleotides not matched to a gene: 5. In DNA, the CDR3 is TGTGCCAGCAGCCGCCAGCGGGACTCCTACAATGAGCAGTTCTTC. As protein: CASSRQRDSYNEQFF.

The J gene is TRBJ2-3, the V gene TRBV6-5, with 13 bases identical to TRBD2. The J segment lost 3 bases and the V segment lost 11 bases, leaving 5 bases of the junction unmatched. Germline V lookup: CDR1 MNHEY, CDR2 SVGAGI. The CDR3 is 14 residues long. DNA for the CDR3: TGTGCCGCTGGACTAGCGGGAGTAACAGATACGCAGTATTTT. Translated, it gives CAAGLAGVTDTQYF.

This chain's CDR3 is CASSTTGPPNTGELFF. For the CDR3, the DNA is TGTGCCAGCAGCACGACAGGGCCCCCGAACACCGGGGAGCTGTTTTTT. The rearrangement joins TRBV7-3 to TRBJ2-2, with 7 positions matching TRBD1. CDR3 length equals 16 residues. Germline V lookup: CDR1 SGHTA, CDR2 FQGTGA. J lost 0 bases, V lost 5 bases, and 6 bases had no gene match.

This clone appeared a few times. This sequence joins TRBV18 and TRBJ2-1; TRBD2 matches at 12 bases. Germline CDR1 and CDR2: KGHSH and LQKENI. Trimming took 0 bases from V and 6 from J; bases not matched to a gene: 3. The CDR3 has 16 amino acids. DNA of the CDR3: TGTGCCAGCTCACCACCCGGGACTAGCGGGTCCAATGAGCAGTTCTTC. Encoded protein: CASSPPGTSGSNEQFF. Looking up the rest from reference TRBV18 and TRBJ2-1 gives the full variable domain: NAGVMQNPRHLVRRRGQEARLRCSPMKGHSHVYWYRQLPEEGLKFMVYLQKENIIDESGMPKERFSAEFPKEGPSILRIQQVVRGDSAAYFCASSPPGTSGSNEQFFGPGTRLTVL.

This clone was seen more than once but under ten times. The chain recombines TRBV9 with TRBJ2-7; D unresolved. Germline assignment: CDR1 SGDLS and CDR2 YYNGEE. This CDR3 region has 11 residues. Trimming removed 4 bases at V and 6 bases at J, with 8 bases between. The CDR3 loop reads CASSSGGEQYF. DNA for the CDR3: TGTGCCAGCAGCTCCGGCGGCGAGCAGTACTTC. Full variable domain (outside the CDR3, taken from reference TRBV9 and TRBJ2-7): DSGVTQTPKHLITATGQRVTLRCSPRSGDLSVYWYQQSLDQGLQFLIQYYNGEERAKGNILERFSAQQFPDLHSELNLSSLELGDSALYFCASSSGGEQYFGPGTRLTVT.

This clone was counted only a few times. The CDR3 DNA reads TGCGCCAGCAGCCGCCCACAGAACATGAACACTGAAGCTTTCTTT. Encoded protein: CASSRPQNMNTEAFF. The genes are TRBV4-1 and TRBJ1-1; D gene uncertain. Germline values: CDR1 MGHRA, CDR2 YSYEKL. The CDR3 runs 15 residues. V dropped 4 bases and J dropped 0 bases, with 12 bases sitting between them.

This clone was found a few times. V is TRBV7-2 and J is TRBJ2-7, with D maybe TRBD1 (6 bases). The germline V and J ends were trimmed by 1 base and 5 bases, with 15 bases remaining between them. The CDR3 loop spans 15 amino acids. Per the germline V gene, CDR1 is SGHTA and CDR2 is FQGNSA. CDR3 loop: CASSLVGASINEQYF. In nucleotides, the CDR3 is TGTGCCAGCAGCTTAGTGGGGGCTTCGATCAACGAGCAGTACTTC.

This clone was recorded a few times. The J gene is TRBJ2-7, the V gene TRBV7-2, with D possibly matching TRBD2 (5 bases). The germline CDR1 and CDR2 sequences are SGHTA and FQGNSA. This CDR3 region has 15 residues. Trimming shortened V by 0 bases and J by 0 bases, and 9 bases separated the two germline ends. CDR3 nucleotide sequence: TGTGCCAGCAGCTTAGCTGGGAGACTCTCCTACGAGCAGTACTTC. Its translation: CASSLAGRLSYEQYF.